Below, 15 T cell receptor beta chains from the same sample are listed, as sequenced in a study of early T cells in non-severe SARS-CoV-2 infection. TCRdb called the 5' RACE reads again in MiXCR, with one record for every CDR3 protein. The sample lists under 35,000 distinct CDR3 sequences; roughly 5.2% were seen once. The sample comprised whole blood. These receptors originate from an adult who was a healthcare worker with PCR-confirmed SARS-CoV-2 infection or an uninfected control (not recorded which).

This clonotype came up many times. The chain couples TRBV7-6 to TRBJ1-4, with 7 bases identical to TRBD1. V was pared by 5 bases and J by 4 bases, with 7 bases of the junction left unmatched. The germline gives CDR1 SGHVS, CDR2 FNYEAQ. The CDR3 sequence is 15 residues long. The CDR3 DNA follows: TGTGCCAGCAGCCTGACAGGGCTGGTTAATGAAAAACTGTTTTTT. Protein: CASSLTGLVNEKLFF.

The sample holds many counts of this clonotype. This CDR3 is CASSTRLAGMADTQYF. For the CDR3, the DNA is TGTGCCAGCAGCACTCGACTAGCGGGGATGGCAGATACGCAGTATTTT. The chain employs TRBV7-6 and TRBJ2-3, with 11 positions matching TRBD2. Germline assignment: CDR1 SGHVS and CDR2 FNYEAQ. Losses at the gene ends were 5 bases for V and 4 bases for J; bases not matched to a gene: 8. This CDR3 has 16 amino acids.

The gene calls are TRBV7-2 and TRBJ2-3; D might be TRBD1 or TRBD2, each matching 5 bases. From germline, CDR1 is SGHTA and CDR2 FQGNSA. CDR3 length: 11 amino acids. Trimming pared 8 bases from V and 6 bases from J, leaving 9 bases between. The CDR3 protein is CASSEGDTQYF. CDR3 bases: TGTGCCAGCTCCGAGGGGGATACGCAGTATTTT.

This clonotype has a count of ten or more. This rearrangement joins TRBV5-1 to TRBJ1-4; 7 bases match TRBD1. Unmatched junction bases numbered 3, after V lost 3 bases and J lost 4 bases. The CDR3 covers 14 residues. The germline gives CDR1 SGHRS, CDR2 YFSETQ. For the CDR3, the DNA is TGCGCCAGCAGCTCGGGACAGTTTAATGAAAAACTGTTTTTT. It yields the protein CASSSGQFNEKLFF.

The V gene is TRBV7-3, the J gene TRBJ1-1; a possible D gene is TRBD1 (6 bases). Germline CDR1 is SGHTA and CDR2 is FQGTGA. The V gene lost 1 base and the J gene lost 2 bases, with 8 bases spanning the gap. The CDR3 is made up of 14 amino acids. The CDR3 sequence: CASSLNRENTEAFF. In DNA form, the CDR3 reads TGTGCCAGCAGCTTAAACAGGGAAAACACTGAAGCTTTCTTT.

This clonotype was detected many times. The chain employs TRBV25-1 and TRBJ2-5; 8 positions agree with TRBD2. The V segment lost 7 bases and the J segment 5 bases; nucleotides outside the gene matches: 12. The CDR3 extends over 15 amino acids. Per germline, CDR1 MGHDK and CDR2 SYGVNS. The CDR3 DNA is TGTGCCAGCATGGTTCAAGCGGGAGTCTCGGAGACCCAGTACTTC. Its protein is CASMVQAGVSETQYF.

Many counts were recorded for this clonotype. The chain employs TRBV20-1 and TRBJ2-3; 7 bases line up with TRBD2. Trimming took 0 bases from V and 5 from J; bases not matched to a gene: 11. The CDR3 loop spans 16 amino acids. Germline lookup yields CDR1 DFQATT and CDR2 SNEGSKA (reference sequence). The CDR3 DNA reads as TGCAGTGCTAGAGATCCTTCGGGGGGTTACGGAGATACGCAGTATTTT. Translation gives CSARDPSGGYGDTQYF.

This clonotype was counted at least ten times. This chain links TRBV6-1 with TRBJ2-1, with TRBD2 matching 13 bases. Germline loops: CDR1 MNHNS, CDR2 SASEGT. The CDR3 spans 17 residues. The J segment lost 7 bases and the V segment lost 5 bases, leaving 11 bases of the junction unmatched. DNA of the CDR3: TGTGCCAGCAGTCATTACGAACGGACTAGCGGGAGAAATGAGCAGTTCTTC. This codes for CASSHYERTSGRNEQFF.

This clonotype was observed a handful of times. The rearrangement joins TRBV12-3 or TRBV12-4 to TRBJ1-1, with D hard to call. V was shortened by 1 base and J by 9 bases, with 6 bases between the two germline ends. The CDR3 totals 11 residues. The CDR3 DNA reads as TGTGCCAGCAGTTTAGTGGGGAAAGCTTTCTTT. It yields the protein CASSLVGKAFF.

This clonotype was seen ten or more times. The chain carries TRBV7-9 and TRBJ2-1, with 11 bases identical to TRBD2. The J segment lost 3 bases and the V segment lost 8 bases, leaving 6 bases of the junction unmatched. The CDR3 is 15 residues long. Germline lookup yields CDR1 SEHNR and CDR2 FQNEAQ (reference sequence). The CDR3 loop reads CASGGLADNYNEQFF. CDR3 DNA sequence: TGTGCCAGCGGGGGACTAGCGGATAACTACAATGAGCAGTTCTTC.

This clonotype was counted many times. This rearrangement joins TRBV11-3 to TRBJ2-5, with no clear D. Deletions cut 1 base from V and 10 bases from J, with 10 bases between. The CDR3 loop spans 12 amino acids. Germline V gene sequence: CDR1 SGHNT, CDR2 YENEEA. The CDR3 is CASSLVPSSQYF. The CDR3 nucleotides read TGTGCCAGCAGCTTAGTCCCTTCAAGCCAGTACTTC.

J is TRBJ1-6 and V is TRBV10-3, with 10 bases aligning to TRBD1. The CDR3 has 14 residues. Germline V gene data show CDR1 as ENHRY and CDR2 as SYGVKD. J gave up 9 bases and V 2 bases, and 1 base lay outside the gene matches. In DNA, the CDR3 is TGTGCCATCAGTGAGGGGACAGGGGTTTCACCCCTCCACTTT. This encodes CAISEGTGVSPLHF.

This chain connects TRBV30 to TRBJ1-3, with D unclear. Germline values: CDR1 GTSNPN, CDR2 SVGIG (reference sequence). The CDR3 runs 16 residues. The germline V and J ends were trimmed by 4 bases and 0 bases, with 16 bases remaining between them. CDR3 sequence (DNA): TGTGCCTGGATAATCCATAGGGCAAGCTCTGGAAACACCATATATTTT. Its protein is CAWIIHRASSGNTIYF.

This clonotype was seen many times. The V call is TRBV20-1, the J call TRBJ2-1, with 7 bases matching TRBD2. Losses at the gene ends were 3 bases for V and 4 bases for J; bases not matched to a gene: 6. Germline CDR1 reads DFQATT; CDR2 reads SNEGSKA (reference sequence). This CDR3 is 14 amino acids long. DNA of the CDR3: TGCAGTGCTAGTCCGGCGGGAGTTTACAATGAGCAGTTCTTC. Its translation is CSASPAGVYNEQFF.

This clonotype was seen repeatedly, ten times or more. The V gene is TRBV15, the J gene TRBJ2-7, with 10 bases that match TRBD1. The trim removed 5 bases at V and 5 bases at J, leaving 9 bases unmatched. The CDR3 is 15 amino acids. From germline, CDR1 is LNHNV and CDR2 YYDKDF (reference sequence). CDR3 bases: TGTGCCACCAGCCATGGGACAGGGGCGGGCGACGAGCAGTACTTC. This sequence encodes CATSHGTGAGDEQYF.